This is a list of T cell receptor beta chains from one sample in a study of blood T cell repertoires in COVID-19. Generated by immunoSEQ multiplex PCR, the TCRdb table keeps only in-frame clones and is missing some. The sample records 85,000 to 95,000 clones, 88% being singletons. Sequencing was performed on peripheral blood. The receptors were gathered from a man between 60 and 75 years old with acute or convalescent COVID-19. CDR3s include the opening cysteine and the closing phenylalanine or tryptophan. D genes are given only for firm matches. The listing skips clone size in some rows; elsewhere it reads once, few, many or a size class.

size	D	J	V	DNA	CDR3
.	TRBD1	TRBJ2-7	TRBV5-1	TGCGCCAGCAGCTTGGGGGGACAGGGACCGTACTTC	CASSLGGQGPYF
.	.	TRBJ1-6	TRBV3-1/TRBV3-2	TGTGCCAGCAGCCAAGTGATCGGCCAAGGCGGTTCACCCCTCCACTTT	CASSQVIGQGGSPLHF
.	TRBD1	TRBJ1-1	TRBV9	TGTGCCAGCAGCGTTCATACAGGGGACACTGAAGCTTTCTTT	CASSVHTGDTEAFF
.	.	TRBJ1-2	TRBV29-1	TGCAGCGTTGGACAGGCCTCCTATGGCTACACCTTC	CSVGQASYGYTF
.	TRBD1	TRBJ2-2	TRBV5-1	TGCGCCAGCAGCCTGACGGACAGGGGGAGTACGAACACCGGGGAGCTGTTTTTT	CASSLTDRGSTNTGELFF
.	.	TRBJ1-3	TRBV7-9	TGTGCCAGCAGTCCTAGCTCTGGAAACACCATATATTTT	CASSPSSGNTIYF
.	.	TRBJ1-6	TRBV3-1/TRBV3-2	TGTGCCAGCAGCCCCCCGGAGGGGACCTCCTATAATTCACCCCTCCACTTT	CASSPPEGTSYNSPLHF
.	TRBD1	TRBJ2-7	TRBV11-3	TGTGCCAGCAGCCCGGGACAGGGGAACGAGCAGTACTTC	CASSPGQGNEQYF
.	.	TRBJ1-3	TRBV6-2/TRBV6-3	TGTGCCAGCAGTTACAGCTGGGGAAACACCATATATTTT	CASSYSWGNTIYF
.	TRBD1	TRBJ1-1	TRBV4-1	TGCGCCAGCAGCCAAGGCAGGGGGCCCGTGAACACTGAAGCTTTCTTT	CASSQGRGPVNTEAFF
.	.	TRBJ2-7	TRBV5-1	TGCGCCAGCCAACCAAGAGTTTCCTACGAGCAGTACTTC	CASQPRVSYEQYF
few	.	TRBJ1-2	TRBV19	TGTGCCAGTAGTATCAAGGGACACACTGGCTACACCTTC	CASSIKGHTGYTF
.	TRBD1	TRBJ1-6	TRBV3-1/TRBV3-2	TGTGCCAGCAGCCAAGGCGGACAGGGAAATTCACCCCTCCACTTT	CASSQGGQGNSPLHF
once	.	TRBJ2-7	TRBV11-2	TGTGCCAGCAGCTTACCGGGCGGGAAACCGTTTTCCTACGAGCAGTACTTC	CASSLPGGKPFSYEQYF
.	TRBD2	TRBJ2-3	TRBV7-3	TGTGCCAGCAGCACTGGACTAGCGGGACGGGCAGATACGCAGTATTTT	CASSTGLAGRADTQYF
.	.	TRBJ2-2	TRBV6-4	TGTGCCAGCAGTGGAAGCCTGAACACCGGGGAGCTGTTTTTT	CASSGSLNTGELFF
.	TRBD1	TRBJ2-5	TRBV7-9	TGTGCCAGCAGCATCGGACAGGGCCTTGCGGCCCAGTACTTC	CASSIGQGLAAQYF
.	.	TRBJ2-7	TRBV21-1	TGTGCCAGCAAAGCAAAGATGGTACTAAGCTACGAGCAGTACTTC	CASKAKMVLSYEQYF
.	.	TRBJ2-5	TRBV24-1	TGTGCCACCAGTTCTGCGCCTCAAGAGACCCAGTACTTC	CATSSAPQETQYF
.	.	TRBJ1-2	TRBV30	TGTGCCTGGAGTCCAGGGTATGGCTACACCTTC	CAWSPGYGYTF
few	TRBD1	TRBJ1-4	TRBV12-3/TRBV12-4	TGTGCCAGCAGTGGGACAGTAAATGAAAAACTGTTTTTT	CASSGTVNEKLFF
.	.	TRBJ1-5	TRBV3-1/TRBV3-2	TGTGCCAGCAGCCAGGATACAGGGATCCAGCCCCAGCATTTT	CASSQDTGIQPQHF
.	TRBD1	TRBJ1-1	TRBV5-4	TGTGCCAGCAGCTTGATGGGACAGGGGGCCCAAAACACTGAAGCTTTCTTT	CASSLMGQGAQNTEAFF
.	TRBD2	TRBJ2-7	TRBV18	TGTGCCAGCTCACCTTTATCCCCAGCGGGGGGTGCTCCCGAGCAGTACTTC	CASSPLSPAGGAPEQYF
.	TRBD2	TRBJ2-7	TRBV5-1	TGCGCCAGCGCGCCCAACCCGGGGGGAAGCAACGAGCAGTACTTC	CASAPNPGGSNEQYF
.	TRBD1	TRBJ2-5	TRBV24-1	TGTGCCACCAGTGCCGGGGACAGGGGAAAGACCCAGTACTTC	CATSAGDRGKTQYF
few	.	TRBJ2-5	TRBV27	TGTGCCAGCAGTCTCGACCCAATCGGGGAGACCCAGTACTTC	CASSLDPIGETQYF
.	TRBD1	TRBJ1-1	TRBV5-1	TGCGCCAGCAACTTAGACAGGGGGATGAACACTGAAGCTTTCTTT	CASNLDRGMNTEAFF
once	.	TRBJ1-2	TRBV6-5	TGTGCCAGCAGTTTTGACAGGAGGGGCTACACCTTC	CASSFDRRGYTF
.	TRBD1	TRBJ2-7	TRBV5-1	TGCGCCAGCAGCAGTGACAGGGATGCCTACGAGCAGTACTTC	CASSSDRDAYEQYF
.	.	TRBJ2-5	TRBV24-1	TGTGCCACCAGTGATTTGCTAAGAGGCGTGGAGACCCAGTACTTC	CATSDLLRGVETQYF
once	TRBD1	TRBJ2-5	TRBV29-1	TGCAGCGTTGACCCCGGGACAGGGTTTCTAGAGACCCAGTACTTC	CSVDPGTGFLETQYF
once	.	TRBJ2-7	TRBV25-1	TGTGCCAGCAGTTGGGCAGGAACCTACGAGCAGTACTTC	CASSWAGTYEQYF
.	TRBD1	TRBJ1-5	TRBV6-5	TGTGCCAGCAGAGAGGGGGCACGGCAGCCCCAGCATTTT	CASREGARQPQHF
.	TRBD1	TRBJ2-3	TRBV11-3	TGTGCCAGCAGCTTAGGCGGGACAGGGGGAACAGATACGCAGTATTTT	CASSLGGTGGTDTQYF
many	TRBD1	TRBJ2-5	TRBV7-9	TGTGCCAGCAGCGCGGACAGGGCTAGGGAGACCCAGTACTTC	CASSADRARETQYF
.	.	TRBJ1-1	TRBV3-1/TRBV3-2	TGTGCCAGCAGCCACGGACAGATTGAAGCTTTCTTT	CASSHGQIEAFF
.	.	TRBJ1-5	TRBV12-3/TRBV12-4	TGTGCCAGCAGTTTTCTCATACAGTCCCAGCATTTT	CASSFLIQSQHF
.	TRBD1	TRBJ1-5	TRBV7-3	TGTGCCAGCAGCCCACGAGACAGGGGTCAGCCCCAGCATTTT	CASSPRDRGQPQHF
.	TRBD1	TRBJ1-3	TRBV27	TGTGCCAGCAGTTTATCAGGGGGCAGGTCTGGAAACACCATATATTTT	CASSLSGGRSGNTIYF
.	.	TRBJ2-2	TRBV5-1	TGCGCCAGCAGCTTGGATTCCTCTGCGATCGGGGAGCTGTTTTTT	CASSLDSSAIGELFF
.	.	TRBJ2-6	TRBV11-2	TGTGCCAGCAGCTTCTACAGGGCCGGGGCCAACGTCCTGACTTTC	CASSFYRAGANVLTF
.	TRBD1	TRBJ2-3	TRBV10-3	TGTGCCATCAGAACTGACAGGGGCGACACAGATACGCAGTATTTT	CAIRTDRGDTDTQYF